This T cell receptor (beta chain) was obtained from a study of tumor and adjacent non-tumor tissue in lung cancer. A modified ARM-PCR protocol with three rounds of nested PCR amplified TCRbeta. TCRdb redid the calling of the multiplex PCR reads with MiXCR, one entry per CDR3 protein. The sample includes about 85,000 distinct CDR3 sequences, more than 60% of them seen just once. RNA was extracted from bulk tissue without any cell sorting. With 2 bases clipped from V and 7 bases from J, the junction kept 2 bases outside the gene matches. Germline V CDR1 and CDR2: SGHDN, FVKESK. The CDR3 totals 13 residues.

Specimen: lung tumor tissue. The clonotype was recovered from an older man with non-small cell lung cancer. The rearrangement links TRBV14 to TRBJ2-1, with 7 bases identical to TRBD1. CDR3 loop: CASSQTGENEQFF. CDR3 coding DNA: TGTGCCAGCAGCCAAACAGGGGAAAATGAGCAGTTCTTC.